A selection of T cell receptor beta chains follows, all from one sample in a study of radiotherapy plus CTLA-4 blockade in lung cancer. Profiled with immunoSEQ multiplex PCR; TCRdb holds only in-frame clones, not every one. Of 86,000 or so clones in the sample, 78% were seen once. The sequencing here drew on peripheral blood, taken from a patient treated with radiotherapy plus ipilimumab. Receptor source: a human donor with non-small cell lung cancer who had a partial response to radiotherapy plus ipilimumab. Some clones in this sample may be carry-over from other donors' samples. Both conserved end residues are part of each CDR3. D genes are given only for firm matches. Size tells how often a clone was seen (once, few, many) or the class of an expanded clone, and some rows leave it out.

d_gene,abundance,v_gene,j_gene,len,CDR3nt,CDR3aa
TRBD1,-,TRBV5-1,TRBJ1-1,16,TGCGCCAGCAGTAACAGGGGTGGGGGACAGAACACTGAAGCTTTCTTT,CASSNRGGGQNTEAFF
-,-,TRBV29-1,TRBJ1-3,11,TGCAGCGTACTTATTGGTGGCACCATATATTTT,CSVLIGGTIYF
TRBD1,few,TRBV7-6,TRBJ2-2,16,TGTGCCAGCAGCTTACGAGCGAGGGGGCAGTCCGGGGAGCTGTTTTTT,CASSLRARGQSGELFF
TRBD2,-,TRBV5-5,TRBJ2-2,18,TGTGCCAGCAGGCTTGAGCGGGGGGTTGCTACGAACACCGGGGAGCTGTTTTTT,CASRLERGVATNTGELFF
-,-,TRBV13,TRBJ1-3,14,TGTGCCAGCAGCTTAATGAGCTCTGGAAACACCATATATTTT,CASSLMSSGNTIYF
-,-,TRBV5-1,TRBJ2-7,16,TGCGCCAGCAGCTTGGGTCCCGACAGGTTGAACTACGAGCAGTACTTC,CASSLGPDRLNYEQYF
-,-,TRBV6-1,TRBJ1-1,13,TGTGCCAGCAGTTGGGACACGAACACTGAAGCTTTCTTT,CASSWDTNTEAFF
-,few,TRBV6-6,TRBJ1-1,14,TGTGCCAGCAGTTCCGGGAACCTGAACACTGAAGCTTTCTTT,CASSSGNLNTEAFF
-,-,TRBV7-2,TRBJ2-7,15,TGTGCCAGCAGCTTAGCGGCTAACCTCGACTACGAGCAGTACTTC,CASSLAANLDYEQYF
TRBD2,-,TRBV6-9,TRBJ2-5,17,TGTGCCAGCAGTCCATCTAGCGGGAGGAATGGGCAAGAGACCCAGTACTTC,CASSPSSGRNGQETQYF
-,-,TRBV27,TRBJ2-3,14,TGTGCCAGCAGTTTTACCGCCAGGAAAGATACGCAGTATTTT,CASSFTARKDTQYF
TRBD2,once,TRBV5-1,TRBJ2-7,17,TGCGCCAGCAGCGTGGGACTAGCGGGAGGGAGCTCCTACGAGCAGTACTTC,CASSVGLAGGSSYEQYF
-,-,TRBV12-2,TRBJ1-6,18,TGTGCAAGTCGCTCCTGGCTGGCAGCGAGCTCCTATAATTCACCCCTCCACTTT,CASRSWLAASSYNSPLHF
TRBD1,-,TRBV18,TRBJ1-2,14,TGTGCCAGCTCACTTAGACAGGGCCTGGATGGCTACACCTTC,CASSLRQGLDGYTF
-,-,TRBV19,TRBJ1-5,15,TGTGCCAGCGCTTCTTTGGAGGGTTGGGATCAGCCCCAGCATTTT,CASASLEGWDQPQHF
-,-,TRBV28,TRBJ2-5,13,TGTGCCAGCAGGGAGGGGGGGCACGAGACCCAGTACTTC,CASREGGHETQYF
TRBD1,-,TRBV7-2,TRBJ1-1,14,TGTGCCAGCAGCTCTTACAGGGGTACCACTGAAGCTTTCTTT,CASSSYRGTTEAFF
-,-,TRBV7-3,TRBJ2-7,15,TGTGCCAGCAGCGCCGGACAAGCGGGCGCCTACGAGCAGTACTTC,CASSAGQAGAYEQYF
-,-,TRBV5-1,TRBJ1-1,16,TGCGCCAGCAGCCTGGACGCGCGGACACTGAACACTGAAGCTTTCTTT,CASSLDARTLNTEAFF
TRBD1,-,TRBV5-1,TRBJ1-4,14,TGCGCCAGCAGCTTGGTTGCAGGGGGTCAAAAACTGTTTTTT,CASSLVAGGQKLFF
TRBD1,-,TRBV18,TRBJ1-6,17,TGTGCCAGCTCACGGATCGGGACAGGGGGGACCAATTCACCCCTCCACTTT,CASSRIGTGGTNSPLHF
-,-,TRBV2,TRBJ1-5,13,TGTGCCAGCAGTGATAGTGTTTATCAGCCCCAGCATTTT,CASSDSVYQPQHF
TRBD1,-,TRBV4-3,TRBJ2-7,14,TGCGCCAGCAGCCGATGGACAGGCGAAGGGGAGCAGTACTTC,CASSRWTGEGEQYF